Listed here are 10 T cell receptor beta chains from one sample, sequenced in a study of spatial heterogeneity in lung cancer. As to time point: sample taken at primary tumor resection. TCRdb used MiXCR to reprocess the 5' RACE reads, holding one entry per CDR3 protein. The sample lists 1,400 to 1,500 distinct CDR3 sequences; about a sixth were seen once. The antigens of these receptors remain unknown. The study, taken as a whole, reports: Intratumoral expanded alpha and beta TCR counts were found to track tumor mutation counts.

The specimen comprised lung tumor tissue, sampled at surgery. All receptors derive from a male donor with early-stage non-small cell lung cancer.

This clonotype is medium-sized in the sample. A library made for alpha chains picked up this beta chain off target, so its size means little. V usage is TRBV14 and J usage is TRBJ2-5; no clear D. The CDR3 consists of 12 residues. Germline-derived CDR1 and CDR2 are SGHDN and FVKESK. V shed 0 bases and J shed 5 bases, with 4 bases lying between them. The CDR3, as DNA: TGTGCCAGCAGCCAAGATTCGGAGACCCAGTACTTC. This codes for CASSQDSETQYF.

Worth noting for this clonotype: As an off-target read in a library built for alpha chains, this beta chain has a frequency of little significance. The J gene is TRBJ1-2, the V gene TRBV6-2 or TRBV6-3; 7 nucleotides line up with TRBD1. The V gene end was trimmed by 4 bases and the J gene end by 4 bases; junction bases not matched to a gene: 0. The germline V gene encodes CDR1 MNHEY and CDR2 SVGEGT. This CDR3 comprises 12 residues. The CDR3 DNA sequence: TGTGCCAGCAGTTGGGACAGCTATGGCTACACCTTC. Its protein product is CASSWDSYGYTF.

Comments on this clonotype: This beta chain represents an off-target read in a library built for alpha chains; its size is of limited meaning. The rearrangement uses TRBV14 and TRBJ1-2; D unresolved. The CDR3 has 15 residues. Germline CDR1 reads SGHDN; CDR2 reads FVKESK. The V gene lost 4 bases and the J gene lost 6 bases, with 18 bases spanning the gap. CDR3 residues: CASSPPGGRRDGYTF. As DNA, the CDR3 is TGTGCCAGCAGCCCCCCGGGAGGGCGCCGGGATGGCTACACCTTC.

This clonotype has more than one count but fewer than ten. Because the library targeted alpha chains, this beta chain is an off-target read whose size means little. The J gene is TRBJ2-3, the V gene TRBV7-3, with 7 bases lining up with TRBD1. Germline V gene lookup returns CDR1 SGHTA and CDR2 FQGTGA. This CDR3 is 15 amino acids long. V shed 5 bases and J 3 bases; nucleotides not matched to a gene: 8. In DNA form, the CDR3 reads TGTGCCAGCAGCCCACAGGGGATCGCAACAGATACGCAGTATTTT. Its protein product is CASSPQGIATDTQYF.

For this clonotype: Since it is a stray read in a library aimed at alpha chains, this beta chain has a size that is not meaningful. This rearrangement joins TRBV12-3 or TRBV12-4 to TRBJ1-4; no clear D gene. The CDR3 sequence is 14 residues long. V dropped 3 bases and J dropped 8 bases, with 13 bases sitting between them. The CDR3 reads CASSFLGLQEKLFF. The CDR3 DNA reads as TGTGCCAGCAGTTTCTTGGGTTTGCAGGAAAAACTGTTTTTT.

For this clonotype: This beta chain represents an off-target read in a library built for alpha chains; its size is of limited meaning. This sequence joins TRBV5-1 and TRBJ2-7, with TRBD1 identical over 9 bases. Germline CDR1 SGHRS, CDR2 YFSETQ. J lost 5 bases, V lost 1 base, and 7 bases had no gene match. CDR3 length equals 15 residues. The CDR3: CASSLLQGAHNEQYF. Written as DNA, the CDR3 is TGCGCCAGCAGCTTGCTACAGGGGGCGCATAACGAGCAGTACTTC.

This clonotype turned up a few times. This beta chain is a stray read from a library made for alpha chains; its abundance is not meaningful. The chain carries TRBV5-1 and TRBJ1-3; a weak D match, TRBD1 (5 bases). Trimming left V 4 bases short and J 4 bases short, with 12 bases between. CDR3 length: 14 residues. Germline V CDR1 and CDR2: SGHRS, YFSETQ. CDR3 in DNA: TGCGCCAGCAGCATGGGACGGTTAGGAAACACCATATATTTT. Amino acid sequence: CASSMGRLGNTIYF.

Of note for this clonotype: A library prepared for alpha chains yielded this beta chain as an off-target read; its size is of little meaning. The chain recombines TRBV5-1 with TRBJ1-2; 8 bases fit TRBD1. The J segment lost 0 bases and the V segment lost 4 bases, leaving 14 bases of the junction unmatched. CDR1 SGHRS and CDR2 YFSETQ come from the germline V gene. The CDR3 is made up of 18 amino acids. CDR3 sequence reads: CASSSISPGQVANYGYTF. The CDR3 DNA is TGCGCCAGCAGCAGTATTTCACCGGGACAGGTCGCTAACTATGGCTACACCTTC. Combining the CDR3 with reference TRBV5-1 and TRBJ1-2 gives the whole variable domain KAGVTQTPRYLIKTRGQQVTLSCSPISGHRSVSWYQQTPGQGLQFLFEYFSETQRNKGNFPGRFSGRQFSNSRSEMNVSTLELGDSALYLCASSSISPGQVANYGYTFGSGTRLTVV.

By frequency in the sample, this clonotype is medium-sized. Because this beta chain is a stray read in a library intended to capture alpha chains, its abundance should not be given much weight. The chain employs TRBV29-1 and TRBJ1-1; D might be TRBD1 (5 bases). Germline values: CDR1 SQVTM, CDR2 ANQGSEA. The CDR3 is 12 amino acids. V was pared by 6 bases and J by 2 bases, with 10 bases between. The CDR3 here is CSVRQSNTEAFF. CDR3 nucleotides: TGCAGCGTCCGACAGTCAAACACTGAAGCTTTCTTT. Full variable domain (remainder filled in from reference TRBV29-1 and TRBJ1-1): SAVISQKPSRDICQRGTSLTIQCQVDSQVTMMFWYRQQPGQSLTLIATANQGSEATYESGFVIDKFPISRPNLTFSTLTVSNMSPEDSSIYLCSVRQSNTEAFFGQGTRLTVV.

This clonotype was picked up a small number of times. Because this beta chain is a stray read in a library intended to capture alpha chains, its abundance should not be given much weight. The V and J genes are TRBV4-2 and TRBJ2-1; tentatively, D is TRBD1 or TRBD2 (11 bases each). With 4 bases removed from V and 0 bases from J, the gap between germline ends came to 22 bases. Germline values: CDR1 LGHNA, CDR2 YNFKEQ. This CDR3 spans 19 amino acids. The CDR3 nucleotides read TGTGCCAGCAGCCGGACAGGGGGCGGACTAGCGGGCTCCTACAATGAGCAGTTCTTC. Protein sequence: CASSRTGGGLAGSYNEQFF.